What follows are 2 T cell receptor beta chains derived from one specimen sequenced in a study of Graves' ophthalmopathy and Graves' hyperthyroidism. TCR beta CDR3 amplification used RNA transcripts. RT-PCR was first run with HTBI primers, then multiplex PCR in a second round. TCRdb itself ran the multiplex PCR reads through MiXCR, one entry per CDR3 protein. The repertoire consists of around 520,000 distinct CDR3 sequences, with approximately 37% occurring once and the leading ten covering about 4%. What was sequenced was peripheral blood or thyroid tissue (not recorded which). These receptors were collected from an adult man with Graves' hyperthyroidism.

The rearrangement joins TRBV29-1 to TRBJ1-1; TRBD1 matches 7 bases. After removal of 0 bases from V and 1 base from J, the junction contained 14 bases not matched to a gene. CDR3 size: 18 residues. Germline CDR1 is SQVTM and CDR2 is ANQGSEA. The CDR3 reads CSVEDQSTGRIPNTEAFF. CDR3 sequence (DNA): TGCAGCGTTGAAGATCAGTCGACAGGGAGGATCCCGAACACTGAAGCTTTCTTT.

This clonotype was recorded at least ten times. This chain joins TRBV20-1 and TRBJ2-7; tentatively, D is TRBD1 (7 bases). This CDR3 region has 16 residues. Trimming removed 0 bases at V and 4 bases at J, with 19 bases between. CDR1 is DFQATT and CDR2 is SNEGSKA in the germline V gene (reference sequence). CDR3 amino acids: CSARDGSGGRIYEQYF. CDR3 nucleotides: TGCAGTGCTAGAGATGGATCAGGGGGGAGAATTTACGAGCAGTACTTC.